This T cell receptor beta chain was observed in a study of blood T cells in healthy people across ages. Sample donors were healthy Caucasian individuals that came from Russia, aged roughly 6 to 95. Extracted total RNA amounted to at least 5.5 micrograms for each sample. For the second PCR, which ran for about 7 to 11 cycles, a sample-barcoded 5' primer and a J-beta primer mix were used. TCRdb analysed the 5' RACE reads with MiXCR anew, one entry per CDR3 protein. The sample lists hundreds of thousands of distinct CDR3 sequences; roughly 49% were seen once. In the case of this clonotype: Antigen specificity is unknown.

Points from the study as a whole: A roughly linear age-dependent decrease characterized TCR beta diversity per million T cells. Naive and antigen-experienced cells were not separated, limiting conclusive comparison.

Looked up from germline, CDR1 is MDHEN and CDR2 is SYDVKM. The J segment lost 6 bases and the V segment lost 6 bases, leaving 10 bases of the junction unmatched. CDR3 length: 14 amino acids. What was sequenced was blood. The chain carries TRBV28 and TRBJ2-7; TRBD2 matches 8 bases. The sequence derives from a woman in her fifties or sixties in good health. The CDR3 sequence: CASSGRAGISEQYF. The CDR3 DNA follows: TGTGCCAGCAGCGGGAGGGCCGGAATCTCCGAGCAGTACTTC.